The 8 T cell receptor beta chains listed next were all sequenced from one sample in a study of CD8+CD57+ T cells in acquired aplastic anemia. All patients picked for sequencing had shown, by flow cytometry, an expansion of CD8+CD57+ cells. The template used for profiling TCR beta VDJ and CDR3 was genomic DNA. TCRdb called the reads again in MiXCR, with one record for every CDR3 protein. The table has 300,000 or so distinct CDR3 sequences, 56% seen once; the top ten hold around 1.3%. The source material was sorted CD4+, CD8+, or CD8+CD57+ T cells (not recorded which) from PBMCs. The source of these receptors is a human donor with aplastic anemia.

This clonotype was picked up many times. V and J are TRBV7-9 and TRBJ1-6; D uncertain. The V gene's germline CDR1 is SEHNR and CDR2 FQNEAQ (reference sequence). This CDR3 contains 14 residues. Trimming took off 4 bases at V and 14 bases at J, with 18 bases between the two ends. This CDR3 is CASSSPGSGRALHF. CDR3 in DNA: TGTGCCAGCAGCTCCCCGGGCTCCGGGAGGGCCCTCCACTTT.

Note on this clonotype: The CDR3 ends on some other residue instead of the conserved phenylalanine or tryptophan, so this is likely a read error. Because the CDR3's place on the DNA is in doubt, the DNA is left out and the CDR3 is given as listed by TCRdb. The chain employs TRBV5-6 and TRBJ1-2. CDR1 SGHDT and CDR2 YYEEEE come from the germline V gene. A total of 9 residues make up the CDR3, ends included. The chain's CDR3 is CASSPLGAG.

This CDR3 reads CASSETGNMNTEAFF. CDR3 nucleotides: TGCGCCAGCAGCGAGACAGGGAACATGAACACTGAAGCTTTCTTT. The chain employs TRBV5-1 and TRBJ1-1; 7 bases align to TRBD1. The CDR3 spans 15 residues. CDR1 and CDR2 (germline): SGHRS, YFSETQ. Trimming removed 4 bases from V and 0 bases from J; junction bases left unmatched: 6.

The chain recombines TRBV2 with TRBJ2-1, with 10 bases identical to TRBD2. The CDR3 spans 15 residues. V lost 5 bases, J lost 4 bases, and 5 bases stayed unmatched. From germline, CDR1 is SNHLY and CDR2 FYNNEI. CDR3 residues: CASSPGTSVYNEQFF. DNA for the CDR3: TGTGCCAGCAGTCCCGGGACTAGCGTATACAATGAGCAGTTCTTC.

At least ten counts were recorded for this clonotype. V and J are TRBV12-3 or TRBV12-4 and TRBJ2-1; tentatively, D is TRBD2 (6 bases). CDR3 length equals 14 residues. V shed 9 bases and J shed 3 bases, with 15 bases lying between them. For the CDR3, the DNA is TGTGCCAGTTCCGGACTAACCATCTACAATGAGCAGTTCTTC. Amino acids: CASSGLTIYNEQFF.

In its sample, this clonotype was seen many times. This sequence joins TRBV7-2 and TRBJ1-3; 7 bases line up with TRBD1. CDR1 is SGHTA and CDR2 is FQGNSA in the germline V gene. J lost 4 bases, V lost 2 bases, and 5 bases had no gene match. CDR3 length equals 15 residues. The CDR3 sequence: CASSLTTGRGNTIYF. Written as DNA, the CDR3 is TGTGCCAGCAGCTTAACGACAGGGCGGGGAAACACCATATATTTT.

This rearrangement joins TRBV7-6 to TRBJ2-5, with D maybe TRBD2 (6 bases). The V gene's germline CDR1 is SGHVS and CDR2 FNYEAQ. The V end was cut by 4 bases, the J end by 2 bases, with 14 bases between. The CDR3 totals 15 residues. Written as DNA, the CDR3 is TGTGCCAGCAGCTCCGAGGCGGGGAGGCAAGAGACCCAGTACTTC. Translated, it gives CASSSEAGRQETQYF.

CDR3 sequence: CAISARDFVCEQYF. CDR3 coding DNA: TGTGCCATCAGTGCTCGGGACTTTGTCTGCGAGCAGTACTTC. The chain employs TRBV10-3 and TRBJ2-7; maybe TRBD2 (6 bases). The V and J ends lost 4 bases and 6 bases respectively, with 16 bases between them. Germline CDR1 is ENHRY and CDR2 is SYGVKD. The CDR3 spans 14 residues.